One T cell receptor beta chain is described in this entry. Here immunoSEQ multiplex PCR was the method, and the copy in TCRdb shows in-frame clones only, minus some. The table lists 90,000 to 100,000 clones, nearly 90% of them singletons. The data belong to a study of OX40 agonist ivuxolimab in advanced cancers. Blood was sampled at baseline, cycle 4 day 1, and cycle 7 day 1. The CDR3 covers 12 residues. Trimming pared 7 bases from V and 2 bases from J, leaving 10 bases between. Germline CDR1 reads SQVTM; CDR2 reads ANQGSEA. The clonotype originates from an adult with an advanced solid tumor such as melanoma, head and neck, liver or kidney cancer. Sequenced material: CD4+ or CD8+ T cells sorted from blood, taken in a trial of the OX40 agonist ivuxolimab. The chain joins TRBV29-1 to TRBJ2-3; D not certain. CDR3 amino acids: CSGRPLTDTQYF. The CDR3 DNA reads TGCAGCGGTAGGCCTCTCACAGATACGCAGTATTTT.